These 15 T cell receptor beta chains share one sample of origin, sequenced in a study of T cell responses to AZD1222 COVID-19 vaccine. Assay: immunoSEQ multiplex PCR; the TCRdb copy retains only in-frame clones and omits some. In the table there are over 100,000 clones, 88% of which are singletons. The material sequenced was peripheral blood, taken on day 0 of AZD1222 vaccination. These receptors all come from an adult in good health.

This clone was found a few times. The chain is built from TRBV6-5 and TRBJ2-1; TRBD2 matches at 8 bases. CDR1 and CDR2 (germline): MNHEY, SVGAGI. CDR3 length equals 15 residues. J was trimmed by 2 bases and V by 7 bases; bases with no gene match: 7. The CDR3, as DNA: TGTGCCAGCAAGTCCGGGGGGGCCGCCTACAATGAGCAGTTCTTC. Protein: CASKSGGAAYNEQFF.

The chain employs TRBV3-1 (or the pseudogene TRBV3-2) and TRBJ2-2; D possibly uses TRBD1 or TRBD2 (5 bases each). Trimming pared 4 bases from V and 1 base from J, leaving 7 bases between. This CDR3 comprises 14 residues. The germline gives CDR1 LGHDT, CDR2 YNNKEL (reference sequence). The CDR3, as DNA: TGTGCCAGCAGCCGAGGGGTGAACACCGGGGAGCTGTTTTTT. Its protein is CASSRGVNTGELFF.

This clone appeared a few times. The genes are TRBV9 and TRBJ2-3; maybe TRBD1 (6 bases). V lost 0 bases and J 1 base, leaving 9 bases between the germline ends. Per the germline V gene, CDR1 is SGDLS and CDR2 is YYNGEE. This CDR3 has 15 amino acids. CDR3 region: CASSVGTVGTDTQYF. CDR3 nucleotide sequence: TGTGCCAGCAGCGTAGGGACAGTGGGCACAGATACGCAGTATTTT.

The rearrangement uses TRBV19 and TRBJ2-1; a weak D match, TRBD2 (5 bases). The length of the CDR3 is 12 residues. Germline CDR1 LNHDA, CDR2 SQIVND (reference sequence). Deletions cut 2 bases from V and 8 bases from J, with 7 bases between. CDR3 in DNA: TGTGCCAGTAGTATACCGGGATATGAGCAGTTCTTC. This codes for CASSIPGYEQFF.

The V and J genes are TRBV19 and TRBJ1-5; 7 bases agree with TRBD1. This CDR3 region has 15 residues. Germline lookup yields CDR1 LNHDA and CDR2 SQIVND (reference sequence). V lost 1 base and J lost 4; bases outside the gene matches: 4. The DNA of the CDR3 is TGTGCCAGTAGTATAGTTAGACAGGGTAATCAGCCCCAGCATTTT. Translation: CASSIVRQGNQPQHF.

V gene TRBV25-1 combines with J gene TRBJ1-3; D gene unclear. This CDR3 region has 14 residues. Germline CDR1 is MGHDK and CDR2 is SYGVNS. V was shortened by 7 bases and J by 2 bases, with 12 bases between the two germline ends. CDR3 region: CASTPRRTGNTIYF. The CDR3 DNA is TGTGCCAGCACTCCCAGGAGAACTGGAAACACCATATATTTT.

V and J are TRBV28 and TRBJ1-3, with 12 bases aligning to TRBD1. Germline V CDR1 and CDR2: MDHEN, SYDVKM. The CDR3 covers 19 residues. The J segment lost 1 base and the V segment lost 10 bases, leaving 17 bases of the junction unmatched. The CDR3 reads CATSPAGTGGLHSGNTIYF. The CDR3 DNA follows: TGTGCCACCTCCCCCGCCGGGACAGGGGGCCTACATTCTGGAAACACCATATATTTT.

V is TRBV10-2 and J is TRBJ2-1, with 9 positions matching TRBD2. Germline CDR1 and CDR2: WSHSY and SAAADI. With 4 bases clipped from V and 0 bases from J, the junction kept 16 bases outside the gene matches. CDR3 length equals 20 residues. The CDR3 DNA reads TGCGCCAGCAGTGCGTTAGCGGGGGTCCTTCCCCGTAGCTCCTACAATGAGCAGTTCTTC. This gives the protein CASSALAGVLPRSSYNEQFF.

This clone has a single count. The CDR3 sequence is CASSETTSGGAYEQYF. DNA of the CDR3: TGTGCCAGCAGTGAAACGACTAGCGGGGGCGCCTACGAGCAGTACTTC. This chain joins TRBV2 and TRBJ2-7; TRBD2 matches 12 bases. Trimming removed 2 bases from V and 2 bases from J; junction bases left unmatched: 4. Germline CDR1 and CDR2: SNHLY and FYNNEI. The CDR3 is 16 residues long.

As for this clone: This sample also contains other DNA sequences that code for the same CDR3. This chain uses TRBV29-1 with TRBJ2-7; D possibly corresponds to TRBD2 (5 bases). Germline CDR1 SQVTM, CDR2 ANQGSEA. Trimming cost V 6 bases and J 4 bases, with 7 bases left between them. This CDR3 is built from 10 residues. CDR3 in amino acids: CSVGSYEQYF. The CDR3 DNA reads TGCAGCGTAGGGAGTTACGAGCAGTACTTC.

The J gene is TRBJ1-1, the V gene TRBV27, with 7 bases identical to TRBD1. The junction had 5 bases not matched to a gene; V was cut back by 3 bases and J by 4 bases. Germline V CDR1 and CDR2: MNHEY, SMNVEV (reference sequence). This CDR3 region has 14 residues. DNA for the CDR3: TGTGCCAGCAGTTTCCCGGGACAGCTCACTGAAGCTTTCTTT. Translating gives CASSFPGQLTEAFF.

J is TRBJ2-5 and V is TRBV12-5; 7 bases agree with TRBD1. V lost 6 bases and J lost 4; bases outside the gene matches: 11. From germline, CDR1 is LGHNT and CDR2 FRNRAP. This CDR3 is 15 amino acids long. As DNA, the CDR3 is TGTGCTAGTGGCCCGGGCAGGGGGTATGTAGAGACCCAGTACTTC. Its protein is CASGPGRGYVETQYF.

This chain connects TRBV5-1 to TRBJ2-7, with D perhaps assigned TRBD1 or TRBD2 (5 bases each). Trimming removed 4 bases at V and 4 bases at J, with 9 bases between. Looked up from germline, CDR1 is SGHRS and CDR2 is YFSETQ. The CDR3 length is 12 residues. The CDR3 here is CASSPEGYEQYF. CDR3 sequence (DNA): TGCGCCAGCAGCCCCGAGGGGTACGAGCAGTACTTC. The entire variable domain, with the rest obtained from reference TRBV5-1 and TRBJ2-7, is as follows: KAGVTQTPRYLIKTRGQQVTLSCSPISGHRSVSWYQQTPGQGLQFLFEYFSETQRNKGNFPGRFSGRQFSNSRSEMNVSTLELGDSALYLCASSPEGYEQYFGPGTRLTVT.

The rearrangement links TRBV2 to TRBJ2-7; 8 nucleotides agree with TRBD1. Germline lookup yields CDR1 SNHLY and CDR2 FYNNEI. The CDR3 is made up of 12 amino acids. Trimming removed 10 bases from V and 6 bases from J; junction bases left unmatched: 8. The chain's CDR3 is CAKGTGTIEQYF. CDR3 bases: TGTGCCAAAGGGACAGGAACGATCGAGCAGTACTTC. Complete variable domain (other parts from reference TRBV2 and TRBJ2-7): EPEVTQTPSHQVTQMGQEVILRCVPISNHLYFYWYRQILGQKVEFLVSFYNNEISEKSEIFDDQFSVERPDGSNFTLKIRSTKLEDSAMYFCAKGTGTIEQYFGPGTRLTVT.

This sequence joins TRBV2 and TRBJ1-5; no clear D. Germline V gene sequence: CDR1 SNHLY, CDR2 FYNNEI. The CDR3 contains 14 residues. V was pared by 2 bases and J by 6 bases, with 11 bases between. CDR3 region: CASSERDSIQPQHF. The DNA for the CDR3 is TGTGCCAGCAGTGAAAGGGATTCGATTCAGCCCCAGCATTTT.